This TCR beta chain derives from a study of cytomegalovirus exposure and HLA in healthy donors. PCR employed 60 Vbeta and 13 Jbeta primers. TCRdb's copy holds only in-frame clones and misses some; the assay was immunoSEQ multiplex PCR. The sample has 150,000 to 200,000 clones; under 85% are singletons. This CDR3 is built from 14 residues. V was pared by 7 bases and J by 5 bases, with 18 bases between. CDR1 and CDR2 from the germline V gene are MDHEN and SYDVKM. The chain links TRBV28 to TRBJ2-7; D uncertain. The receptor was isolated from a female donor in good health and CMV-seronegative. Sequencing used PBMCs. The CDR3 nucleotides are TGTGCCAGCAAAGAGGTAGGCCTAAACCACGAGCAGTACTTC. This sequence encodes CASKEVGLNHEQYF.